These 27 T cell receptor beta chains share one sample of origin, sequenced in a study of blood T cell repertoires in COVID-19. Data came from immunoSEQ multiplex PCR; TCRdb stores just in-frame clones and leaves some out. The sample has about 160,000 clones, 87% seen once; the top ten hold 3% to 4%. The sequencing sample was made of peripheral blood. These receptors were obtained from a woman in her sixties who had recovered from COVID-19.

The CDR3 DNA reads TGCGCCAGCAGCTTGGAGTCAGGAGGTTTGAACACTGAAGCTTTCTTT. It codes for CASSLESGGLNTEAFF. J is TRBJ1-1 and V is TRBV5-1; no firm D call. The CDR3 is made up of 16 amino acids. Germline CDR1 and CDR2: SGHRS and YFSETQ. The V and J ends lost 0 bases and 0 bases respectively, with 12 bases between them.

The chain joins TRBV11-1 to TRBJ1-6, with D possibly matching TRBD1 (6 bases). The germline V and J ends were trimmed by 0 bases and 5 bases, with 14 bases remaining between them. Germline CDR1 reads SGHAT; CDR2 reads FQDESV (reference sequence). The CDR3 consists of 17 residues. The CDR3 nucleotides are TGTGCCAGCAGCTTAGCTGTGGTCGCAGGGGATAATTCACCCCTCCACTTT. This sequence encodes CASSLAVVAGDNSPLHF.

The V gene is TRBV5-4, the J gene TRBJ1-2; TRBD1 matches at 8 bases. V lost 4 bases, J lost 4 bases, and 6 bases stayed unmatched. Germline V CDR1 and CDR2: SGHNT, YYREEE (reference sequence). CDR3 length: 14 amino acids. The CDR3 DNA follows: TGTGCCAGCAGCCCCGGGGACAGGCTCTATGGCTACACCTTC. Translating it yields CASSPGDRLYGYTF.

The chain has TRBV9 and TRBJ1-3, with TRBD1 matching 8 bases. The junction had 8 bases not matched to a gene; V was cut back by 3 bases and J by 0 bases. From germline, CDR1 is SGDLS and CDR2 YYNGEE. This CDR3 is built from 17 residues. The CDR3 protein is CASSAPTGDISGNTIYF. In DNA form, the CDR3 reads TGTGCCAGCAGCGCACCGACAGGGGACATCTCTGGAAACACCATATATTTT.

The chain carries TRBV7-3 and TRBJ2-2, with TRBD1 as a possible D gene (5 bases). V dropped 3 bases and J dropped 6 bases, with 8 bases sitting between them. Germline V gene data show CDR1 as SGHTA and CDR2 as FQGTGA. CDR3 length equals 13 residues. Written as DNA, the CDR3 is TGTGCCAGCAGCTTCGACAGTTCCGGGGAGCTGTTTTTT. Amino acids: CASSFDSSGELFF.

V gene TRBV7-8 combines with J gene TRBJ1-1, with a weak D call TRBD1 (5 bases). V shed 0 bases and J shed 3 bases, with 14 bases lying between them. This CDR3 is 16 amino acids long. Germline lookup yields CDR1 SGHVS and CDR2 FQNEAQ. The CDR3 protein is CASSLAWGGSHTEAFF. The CDR3 nucleotides are TGTGCCAGCAGCTTAGCCTGGGGGGGGAGTCACACTGAAGCTTTCTTT.

The rearrangement joins TRBV24-1 to TRBJ2-1; weak D call: TRBD1 (5 bases). Per the germline V gene, CDR1 is KGHDR and CDR2 is SFDVKD. There are 16 residues in the CDR3. Trimming removed 5 bases from V and 4 bases from J, with 17 bases in between. The chain's CDR3 is CATSGPLRAAYNEQFF. In DNA, the CDR3 is TGTGCCACCAGTGGGCCACTCAGGGCGGCGTACAATGAGCAGTTCTTC.

The CDR3 DNA reads TGTGCCAGCAGCCAAGCTACAGGGGAAGGTCAGCCCCAGCATTTT. This translates into CASSQATGEGQPQHF. The chain couples TRBV3-1 (or the pseudogene TRBV3-2) to TRBJ1-5; 7 bases map to TRBD1. The CDR3 loop spans 15 amino acids. V gave up 1 base and J gave up 6 bases; unmatched junction bases: 6. CDR1 is LGHDT, CDR2 YNNKEL, per germline (reference sequence).

The V and J genes are TRBV4-2 and TRBJ1-1; D may be TRBD1 (5 bases). The V gene's germline CDR1 is LGHNA and CDR2 YNFKEQ. The CDR3 loop spans 12 amino acids. V was cut by 0 bases and J by 11 bases, with 10 bases left in between. CDR3 in amino acids: CASSQETGVAFF. The CDR3 nucleotides are TGTGCCAGCAGCCAAGAAACGGGGGTGGCTTTCTTT.

This rearrangement joins TRBV5-1 to TRBJ2-3; 9 bases line up with TRBD1. The CDR3 is made up of 16 amino acids. The germline V gene has CDR1 SGHRS and CDR2 YFSETQ. V was clipped by 1 base and J by 2 bases; unmatched bases: 5. CDR3 region: CASSLSGQGVTDTQYF. CDR3 coding DNA: TGCGCCAGCAGCTTGTCGGGACAGGGAGTCACAGATACGCAGTATTTT.

The rearrangement joins TRBV18 to TRBJ1-2; 7 nucleotides match TRBD1. The CDR3 loop spans 18 amino acids. CDR1 KGHSH and CDR2 LQKENI come from the germline V gene. Trimming took 3 bases from V and 0 from J; bases not matched to a gene: 13. CDR3 in DNA: TGTGCCAGCTCACCGGAAGGGACAGCACCCCAAGCTAACTATGGCTACACCTTC. This codes for CASSPEGTAPQANYGYTF. Looking up the rest from reference TRBV18 and TRBJ1-2 gives the full variable domain: NAGVMQNPRHLVRRRGQEARLRCSPMKGHSHVYWYRQLPEEGLKFMVYLQKENIIDESGMPKERFSAEFPKEGPSILRIQQVVRGDSAAYFCASSPEGTAPQANYGYTFGSGTRLTVV.

This clone was seen more than once but under ten times. The chain joins TRBV5-1 to TRBJ1-3, with D possibly matching TRBD1 (5 bases). Trimming cost V 4 bases and J 2 bases, with 10 bases left between them. The germline gives CDR1 SGHRS, CDR2 YFSETQ. The CDR3 sequence is 14 residues long. CDR3 loop: CASSGGTPGNTIYF. CDR3 nucleotides: TGCGCCAGCAGCGGCGGGACTCCTGGAAACACCATATATTTT.

J is TRBJ2-3 and V is TRBV5-4, with 12 bases fitting TRBD1. V dropped 3 bases and J dropped 4; count of bases not matched to a gene: 6. This CDR3 has 16 residues. In germline, CDR1 is SGHNT, CDR2 YYREEE (reference sequence). The CDR3 coding sequence is TGTGCCAGCAGCTCCGGGACAGGGGGCTTGGCAGATACGCAGTATTTT. It is translated as CASSSGTGGLADTQYF.

The chain joins TRBV5-1 to TRBJ2-3, with 10 bases fitting TRBD2. This CDR3 is 16 amino acids long. The V gene end was trimmed by 4 bases and the J gene end by 1 base; junction bases not matched to a gene: 6. Germline CDR1 and CDR2: SGHRS and YFSETQ. The CDR3 bases are TGCGCCAGCAGCCCACTTACTAGCGGGGGCACAGATACGCAGTATTTT. This gives the protein CASSPLTSGGTDTQYF.

The chain employs TRBV12-5 and TRBJ1-5; D remains ambiguous. CDR3 length: 12 residues. V lost 6 bases and J 5 bases, leaving 8 bases between the germline ends. The germline V gene has CDR1 LGHNT and CDR2 FRNRAP. CDR3 sequence (DNA): TGTGCTAGTGGCCGAGCACATCAGCCCCAGCATTTT. Encoded protein: CASGRAHQPQHF.

The V call is TRBV6-5, the J call TRBJ1-3; D uncertain. Germline V lookup: CDR1 MNHEY, CDR2 SVGAGI. Between the trimmed V and J ends, which lost 2 bases and 4 bases, there was a span of 9 bases. CDR3 length: 14 residues. The CDR3 nucleotides read TGTGCCAGCAGTTACGGTTCAGAAGGAAACACCATATATTTT. Its translation: CASSYGSEGNTIYF.

The chain is built from TRBV6-1 and TRBJ1-6; 7 bases agree with TRBD1. This CDR3 is 16 amino acids long. V dropped 3 bases and J dropped 8; count of bases not matched to a gene: 10. Germline loops: CDR1 MNHNS, CDR2 SASEGT. The CDR3 sequence: CASSEGQTTLDSPLHF. The CDR3 nucleotides read TGTGCCAGCAGTGAGGGACAGACAACTCTGGATTCACCCCTCCACTTT.

This clone is a singleton in its sample. The chain employs TRBV18 and TRBJ1-1; TRBD1 agrees at 10 bases. J gave up 0 bases and V 3 bases, and 1 base lay outside the gene matches. The CDR3 spans 15 residues. CDR1 is KGHSH and CDR2 is LQKENI in the germline V gene. This CDR3 reads CASSPGQGMNTEAFF. The CDR3 DNA sequence: TGTGCCAGCTCACCGGGACAGGGGATGAACACTGAAGCTTTCTTT.

This clone showed up just a few times. The chain links TRBV4-3 to TRBJ1-2, with a possible D match to TRBD1 (5 bases). CDR3 size: 15 residues. Germline V CDR1 and CDR2: LGHNA, YSLEER. Between the trimmed V and J ends, which lost 0 bases and 5 bases, there was a span of 13 bases. The CDR3 sequence is CASSQDEKGLYGYTF. CDR3 DNA: TGCGCCAGCAGCCAAGACGAGAAGGGGCTGTATGGCTACACCTTC.

This chain connects TRBV5-1 to TRBJ2-1, with D tentatively TRBD2 (6 bases). Trimming stripped 4 bases from V and 3 bases from J, with 11 bases between. This CDR3 is built from 14 residues. Germline loops: CDR1 SGHRS, CDR2 YFSETQ. The CDR3 DNA reads TGCGCCAGCAGCACTTCCGGGGGCTACAATGAGCAGTTCTTC. Its translation is CASSTSGGYNEQFF.

This clone was picked up one time. This rearrangement joins TRBV12-3 or TRBV12-4 to TRBJ2-3; weak D call: TRBD1 (6 bases). V lost 3 bases to trimming and J lost 4 bases, with 8 bases between them. This CDR3 is 13 amino acids long. The CDR3 loop reads CASSLSGADTQYF. In nucleotides, the CDR3 is TGTGCCAGCAGTTTGTCAGGGGCAGATACGCAGTATTTT.

This chain uses TRBV5-4 with TRBJ2-1, with 13 bases aligning to TRBD2. Germline loops: CDR1 SGHNT, CDR2 YYREEE (reference sequence). Trimming cost V 4 bases and J 4 bases; bases outside gene matches: 5. This CDR3 spans 16 amino acids. The DNA of the CDR3 is TGTGCCAGCAGCGAAACTAGCGGGGGGGCGTACAATGAGCAGTTCTTC. Amino acids: CASSETSGGAYNEQFF.

This clone was seen only once. The chain uses TRBV30 and TRBJ2-2; D ambiguous. V was cut by 3 bases and J by 4 bases, with 21 bases left in between. Germline assignment: CDR1 GTSNPN and CDR2 SVGIG (reference sequence). The length of the CDR3 is 17 residues. In DNA form, the CDR3 reads TGTGCCTGGAGGGCCGGCCTCGGCGCCTGGAGCACCGGGGAGCTGTTTTTT. Amino acid sequence: CAWRAGLGAWSTGELFF.

The chain employs TRBV19 and TRBJ1-4; D is ambiguous. Germline V gene lookup returns CDR1 LNHDA and CDR2 SQIVND (reference sequence). Trimming took 2 bases from V and 0 from J, leaving 7 bases between them. CDR3 length: 15 residues. For the CDR3, the DNA is TGTGCCAGTAGTATATCGACTTCAACTAATGAAAAACTGTTTTTT. Translated: CASSISTSTNEKLFF.

This rearrangement joins TRBV6-5 to TRBJ1-3; 7 positions match TRBD1. Germline V CDR1 and CDR2: MNHEY, SVGAGI. V was clipped by 6 bases and J by 0 bases; unmatched bases: 5. CDR3 length: 15 amino acids. CDR3 region: CASRPRQGSGNTIYF. DNA for the CDR3: TGTGCCAGCAGACCGAGACAGGGCTCTGGAAACACCATATATTTT.

The gene calls are TRBV7-2 and TRBJ2-3, with 7 nucleotides matching TRBD2. The germline V gene encodes CDR1 SGHTA and CDR2 FQGNSA. This CDR3 contains 14 residues. V was pared by 5 bases and J by 5 bases, with 7 bases of the junction left unmatched. The CDR3 sequence: CASSPTSRLDTQYF. The CDR3 coding sequence is TGTGCCAGCAGCCCGACTAGCCGCCTAGATACGCAGTATTTT.

The chain recombines TRBV27 with TRBJ1-1, with D possibly TRBD1 on 6 matching bases. The V and J ends lost 3 bases and 1 base respectively, with 12 bases between them. Germline CDR1 is MNHEY and CDR2 is SMNVEV (reference sequence). The length of the CDR3 is 15 residues. The CDR3 reads CASSFGQKANTEAFF. Written as DNA, the CDR3 is TGTGCCAGCAGTTTCGGACAGAAAGCGAACACTGAAGCTTTCTTT.